This TCR beta chain was captured by sequencing in a study of blood T cells in healthy people across ages. Donation came from healthy Caucasian individuals in Russia who were aged roughly 6 to 95. Each sample had at least 7 million PBMCs isolated. General study results and limits: There were more naive CD4+ cells and higher diversity in long-lived donors than in aged donors. Donor CMV infection status was unknown, possibly confounding age-related changes in expanded clonotypes.

Trimming shortened V by 1 base and J by 12 bases, and 10 bases separated the two germline ends. The CDR3 extends over 12 amino acids. Next came a second PCR, run for about 7 to 12 cycles, which used a sample-barcoded 5' primer along with a J-beta primer mix. TCRdb passed the 5' RACE reads through MiXCR, listing each CDR3 protein once. Of about 1,000,000 distinct CDR3 sequences in the sample, 40% to 55% are singletons; the top ten hold about 20%. Regarding this clonotype: The antigen remains unidentified.

The receptor's source is a woman aged 60-75 years in good health. This chain uses TRBV12-3 or TRBV12-4 with TRBJ2-1; D gene ambiguous. Material: blood. CDR3 nucleotides: TGTGCCAGCAGTTTAGTGGTCGGTGGGCAGTTCTTC. Amino acid sequence: CASSLVVGGQFF.